The TCR beta chain described here comes from a study of cytomegalovirus exposure and HLA in healthy donors. Germline assignment: CDR1 SGHTA and CDR2 FQGNSA. The germline V and J ends were trimmed by 2 bases and 0 bases, with 13 bases remaining between them. The CDR3 totals 16 residues. TCRdb keeps only in-frame clones here, not all; method: immunoSEQ multiplex PCR. The sample lists about 160,000 clones; approximately 86% were seen once. Sample: PBMCs. The sequence derives from a man younger than 40 in good health and CMV-seropositive. The V and J genes are TRBV7-2 and TRBJ1-1; D is unclear. The DNA for the CDR3 is TGTGCCAGCAGCTTAACAGCCCTCGTAATGAACACTGAAGCTTTCTTT. This gives the protein CASSLTALVMNTEAFF.